This T cell receptor (beta chain) comes out of a study of blood T cell repertoires in COVID-19. Study-level background: Specimens from acute and convalescent COVID-19 originated in the United States, Italy and Spain.

The V gene's germline CDR1 is SGHTA and CDR2 FQGNSA. This CDR3 spans 17 amino acids. V was shortened by 5 bases and J by 0 bases, with 19 bases between the two germline ends. In the source study's methods: Amplification of reference gene primers provided the estimated nucleated cell counts. The repertoire was sequenced with immunoSEQ multiplex PCR; TCRdb's copy has only in-frame clones and lacks some. D and trimming come from the DNA, and the V and J calls and clone size come from that table. The sample has under 150,000 clones, around 83% seen once. The genes are TRBV7-2 and TRBJ1-2; possibly TRBD1 for D (5 bases). Sequenced: peripheral blood. The origin of this receptor is a man at least 80 years old with active or convalescent COVID-19. CDR3 sequence reads: CASSHPRGGDTNYGYTF. The CDR3 DNA sequence: TGTGCCAGCAGCCACCCTCGGGGGGGGGATACTAACTATGGCTACACCTTC.